These T cell receptor beta chains were read from a single sample in a study of Graves' ophthalmopathy and Graves' hyperthyroidism. TCRdb passed the multiplex PCR reads through MiXCR, listing each CDR3 protein once. The sample consists of about 480,000 distinct CDR3 sequences, roughly 14% of them appearing once. What was sequenced was blood. The source of these receptors is a woman in her twenties or thirties with Graves' ophthalmopathy. CDR3s include the opening cysteine and the closing phenylalanine or tryptophan. A D gene is named only where the DNA matches it firmly. Rows may omit the clone size; those that give it use once, few, many or a size class.

j_gene: TRBJ1-1; v_gene: TRBV30; abundance: NA; d_gene: NA; CDR3nt: TGTGCCTGGATCATCGGGCACACTGAAGCTTTCTTT; CDR3aa: CAWIIGHTEAFF
j_gene: TRBJ2-5; v_gene: TRBV2; abundance: many; d_gene: TRBD2; CDR3nt: TGTGCCAGCAACATCCCCACTAGCGGGGGGGTGGGCGAGACCCAGTACTTC; CDR3aa: CASNIPTSGGVGETQYF
j_gene: TRBJ2-2; v_gene: TRBV6-2/TRBV6-3; abundance: many; d_gene: TRBD1; CDR3nt: TGTGCCAGCAGCCGGACAGGGGGAGGGTCCGGGGAGCTGTTTTTT; CDR3aa: CASSRTGGGSGELFF
j_gene: TRBJ1-3; v_gene: TRBV15; abundance: NA; d_gene: NA; CDR3nt: TGTGCCACCAAACTGAAGGGGGGGGGAATTTTTAACTACTCTGGAAACACCATATATTTT; CDR3aa: CATKLKGGGIFNYSGNTIYF
j_gene: TRBJ2-1; v_gene: TRBV28; abundance: NA; d_gene: TRBD2; CDR3nt: TGTGCCAGCTCCCTCCTTAAGCGGGGAAACAATGAGCAGTTCTTC; CDR3aa: CASSLLKRGNNEQFF
j_gene: TRBJ2-7; v_gene: TRBV6-1; abundance: many; d_gene: TRBD2; CDR3nt: TGTGCCAGCAGCCAGACTAGCGGGGGCTACGAGCAGTACTTC; CDR3aa: CASSQTSGGYEQYF
j_gene: TRBJ2-7; v_gene: TRBV25-1; abundance: NA; d_gene: TRBD2; CDR3nt: TGTGCCAGCAGACACCCGGGACTAGCGGGCGAGCAGTACTTC; CDR3aa: CASRHPGLAGEQYF
j_gene: TRBJ1-1; v_gene: TRBV30; abundance: NA; d_gene: NA; CDR3nt: TGTGCCCGACGGGAGGATTTGAACACTGAAGCTTTCTTT; CDR3aa: CARREDLNTEAFF
j_gene: TRBJ2-7; v_gene: TRBV6-5; abundance: many; d_gene: NA; CDR3nt: TGTGCCAGCAGCAGATTTGGCCGGAACTACGAGCAGTACTTC; CDR3aa: CASSRFGRNYEQYF
j_gene: TRBJ1-3; v_gene: TRBV27; abundance: NA; d_gene: NA; CDR3nt: TGTGCCAGCAGTGGTTCAGGGTCTGGAAACACCATATATTTT; CDR3aa: CASSGSGSGNTIYF
j_gene: TRBJ2-7; v_gene: TRBV20-1; abundance: NA; d_gene: NA; CDR3nt: TGCAGTGCAAAACATGGTAGCTCCTACGAGCAGTACTTC; CDR3aa: CSAKHGSSYEQYF
j_gene: TRBJ1-1; v_gene: TRBV30; abundance: many; d_gene: NA; CDR3nt: TGTGCCTGGAGTGTACGGGCGAGGACTGAAGCTTTCTTT; CDR3aa: CAWSVRARTEAFF
j_gene: TRBJ2-2; v_gene: TRBV19; abundance: many; d_gene: NA; CDR3nt: TGTGCCAGTAGTGCGTACACCGGGGAGCTGTTTTTT; CDR3aa: CASSAYTGELFF
j_gene: TRBJ1-1; v_gene: TRBV10-2; abundance: many; d_gene: NA; CDR3nt: TGCGCCAGCTCCGGGACGCTGATGAACACTGAAGCTTTCTTT; CDR3aa: CASSGTLMNTEAFF
j_gene: TRBJ2-7; v_gene: TRBV9; abundance: few; d_gene: TRBD2; CDR3nt: TGTGCCAGCAGCAAGGGACTAGCGGACTACGAGCAGTACTTC; CDR3aa: CASSKGLADYEQYF
j_gene: TRBJ2-4; v_gene: TRBV13; abundance: NA; d_gene: NA; CDR3nt: TGTGCCAGCAGCGTGAGGACGAATTGGGGCATTCAGTACTTC; CDR3aa: CASSVRTNWGIQYF
j_gene: TRBJ2-7; v_gene: TRBV28; abundance: many; d_gene: TRBD1; CDR3nt: TGTGCCAGCAGTTTGACAGGGGGGTTGCTATACGAGCAGTACTTC; CDR3aa: CASSLTGGLLYEQYF
j_gene: TRBJ1-2; v_gene: TRBV19; abundance: many; d_gene: NA; CDR3nt: TGTGCCAGTAGTATTACAGGACTGAACTATGGCTACACCTTC; CDR3aa: CASSITGLNYGYTF
j_gene: TRBJ2-7; v_gene: TRBV4-1; abundance: many; d_gene: NA; CDR3nt: TGCGCCAGCAGCAAAAGCAGGGTCGGTAACGCGGGACAATCCTACGAGCAGTACTTC; CDR3aa: CASSKSRVGNAGQSYEQYF
j_gene: TRBJ2-4; v_gene: TRBV12-3/TRBV12-4; abundance: NA; d_gene: NA; CDR3nt: TGTGCCAGCAGTTTAATTTTTCCCCAGGGTGAAAACATTAAGTACTTC; CDR3aa: CASSLIFPQGENIKYF
j_gene: TRBJ2-7; v_gene: TRBV6-5; abundance: NA; d_gene: NA; CDR3nt: TGTGCCAGCAGTCGTACTAGAGGGATCTACGAGCAGTACTTC; CDR3aa: CASSRTRGIYEQYF
j_gene: TRBJ2-1; v_gene: TRBV10-3; abundance: NA; d_gene: NA; CDR3nt: TGTGCCATCGAGGCCAGGAATGAGCAGTTCTTC; CDR3aa: CAIEARNEQFF
j_gene: TRBJ1-5; v_gene: TRBV6-1; abundance: NA; d_gene: TRBD1; CDR3nt: TGTGCCAGCAGCTCGGGACAGCCCTATAGCAATCAGCCCCAGCATTTT; CDR3aa: CASSSGQPYSNQPQHF
j_gene: TRBJ1-2; v_gene: TRBV28; abundance: many; d_gene: TRBD1; CDR3nt: TGTGCCAGCAGTTTAGGGACAGGAGGGACCGGAAACTATGGCTACACCTTC; CDR3aa: CASSLGTGGTGNYGYTF
j_gene: TRBJ1-2; v_gene: TRBV12-3/TRBV12-4; abundance: few; d_gene: NA; CDR3nt: TGTGCCAGCAGTCTCTCACCCCAGATCTATGGCTACACCTTC; CDR3aa: CASSLSPQIYGYTF
j_gene: TRBJ2-6; v_gene: TRBV7-2; abundance: NA; d_gene: NA; CDR3nt: TGTGCCAGCGGCTTAAGGGGGACTGGGGCCAACGTCCTGACTTTC; CDR3aa: CASGLRGTGANVLTF
j_gene: TRBJ1-2; v_gene: TRBV12-3/TRBV12-4; abundance: many; d_gene: NA; CDR3nt: TGTGCCAGCAGTTTAGACGGGGAAGATGGCTACACCTTC; CDR3aa: CASSLDGEDGYTF
j_gene: TRBJ2-5; v_gene: TRBV20-1; abundance: many; d_gene: NA; CDR3nt: TGCAGTGCTGAGCGGGCTCAAGAGACCCAGTACTTC; CDR3aa: CSAERAQETQYF
j_gene: TRBJ2-7; v_gene: TRBV6-2/TRBV6-3; abundance: many; d_gene: TRBD1; CDR3nt: TGTGCCAGCAGTTACTCGCCCGGGACAGCCTACGAGCAGTACTTC; CDR3aa: CASSYSPGTAYEQYF
j_gene: TRBJ1-1; v_gene: TRBV11-2; abundance: NA; d_gene: NA; CDR3nt: TGTGCCAGCAGCTTAGGGGCCGGGGGGCGCGGTACTGAAGCTTTCTTT; CDR3aa: CASSLGAGGRGTEAFF
j_gene: TRBJ2-5; v_gene: TRBV5-5; abundance: many; d_gene: NA; CDR3nt: TGTGCCAGCAGCGAGGACAGCTTTCAAGAGACCCAGTACTTC; CDR3aa: CASSEDSFQETQYF
j_gene: TRBJ1-1; v_gene: TRBV6-1; abundance: many; d_gene: NA; CDR3nt: TGTGCCAGCAGTCCCTACAGGGTACCGGACACTGAAGCTTTCTTT; CDR3aa: CASSPYRVPDTEAFF
j_gene: TRBJ1-5; v_gene: TRBV6-2/TRBV6-3; abundance: many; d_gene: NA; CDR3nt: TGTGCCAGCAGGGACACCAATCAGCCCCAGCATTTT; CDR3aa: CASRDTNQPQHF
j_gene: TRBJ2-7; v_gene: TRBV4-1; abundance: NA; d_gene: NA; CDR3nt: TGCGCCAGCAGCCAAGGGACCGTCAACTACGAGCAGTACTTC; CDR3aa: CASSQGTVNYEQYF
j_gene: TRBJ1-6; v_gene: TRBV7-8; abundance: many; d_gene: TRBD1; CDR3nt: TGTGCCAGCAGCCAAAGACAGGGTGATAATTCACCCCTCCACTTT; CDR3aa: CASSQRQGDNSPLHF
j_gene: TRBJ2-2; v_gene: TRBV11-1; abundance: many; d_gene: NA; CDR3nt: TGTGCCAGCAGCCCCAGAGACAGCCCTAACACCGGGGAGCTGTTTTTT; CDR3aa: CASSPRDSPNTGELFF
j_gene: TRBJ2-5; v_gene: TRBV27; abundance: many; d_gene: TRBD1; CDR3nt: TGTGCCAGCAGTTTGCGTTGGGGGGACAGGGAGACCCAGTACTTC; CDR3aa: CASSLRWGDRETQYF
j_gene: TRBJ1-5; v_gene: TRBV6-5; abundance: many; d_gene: TRBD1; CDR3nt: TGTGCCAGCAGTTCGGACAGGGGAGGGGATAGCAATCAGCCCCAGCATTTT; CDR3aa: CASSSDRGGDSNQPQHF
j_gene: TRBJ1-1; v_gene: TRBV3-1; abundance: many; d_gene: NA; CDR3nt: TGTGCCAGCAGCCAAGAAATGACAGTAAGTGAAGCTTTCTTT; CDR3aa: CASSQEMTVSEAFF
j_gene: TRBJ2-2; v_gene: TRBV19; abundance: few; d_gene: TRBD1; CDR3nt: TGTGCCAGTAGCCAATCGGGACAGCAATTCGGGGAGCTGTTTTTT; CDR3aa: CASSQSGQQFGELFF
j_gene: TRBJ2-7; v_gene: TRBV2; abundance: many; d_gene: NA; CDR3nt: TGTGCCAGCAACACGGGACTCATGACTACCTACGAGCAGTACTTC; CDR3aa: CASNTGLMTTYEQYF
j_gene: TRBJ1-2; v_gene: TRBV5-1; abundance: many; d_gene: TRBD1; CDR3nt: TGCGCCAGCAGCCCGATCCCGGGACAGGGGGCAGATGGCTACACCTTC; CDR3aa: CASSPIPGQGADGYTF
j_gene: TRBJ2-5; v_gene: TRBV20-1; abundance: NA; d_gene: NA; CDR3nt: TGCAGTGCCCAAGGTCCGGGCCAAGAGACCCAGTACTTC; CDR3aa: CSAQGPGQETQYF
j_gene: TRBJ2-7; v_gene: TRBV18; abundance: NA; d_gene: NA; CDR3nt: TGTGCCAGCTCACCAGACTCCGCCGAGCAGTACTTC; CDR3aa: CASSPDSAEQYF
j_gene: TRBJ1-2; v_gene: TRBV10-2; abundance: many; d_gene: NA; CDR3nt: TGCGCCAGCGGCAGTAGCAGGGGTCGGTATGGCTACACCTTC; CDR3aa: CASGSSRGRYGYTF
j_gene: TRBJ2-7; v_gene: TRBV13; abundance: NA; d_gene: TRBD2; CDR3nt: TGTGCCAGCAGCTCCTCCTTCACCACTAGCGGGAAAACCTACGAGCAGTACTTC; CDR3aa: CASSSSFTTSGKTYEQYF
j_gene: TRBJ2-7; v_gene: TRBV30; abundance: few; d_gene: NA; CDR3nt: TGTGCCTGGAGTGATCCGGGCGGGGCCGGCTACGAGCAGTACTTC; CDR3aa: CAWSDPGGAGYEQYF
j_gene: TRBJ2-7; v_gene: TRBV27; abundance: NA; d_gene: TRBD1; CDR3nt: TGTGCCAGCAGTCCCGGGACAGGGACGACCGAAGAGTACTTC; CDR3aa: CASSPGTGTTEEYF
j_gene: TRBJ2-2; v_gene: TRBV7-6; abundance: many; d_gene: NA; CDR3nt: TGTGCCAGCAGCTTAGGGGCGGGCTCCCTGAACACCGGGGAGCTGTTTTTT; CDR3aa: CASSLGAGSLNTGELFF
j_gene: TRBJ2-2; v_gene: TRBV6-5; abundance: many; d_gene: TRBD1; CDR3nt: TGTGCCAGCAGTTACGGGACAGGGGATGGCGGGGAGCTGTTTTTT; CDR3aa: CASSYGTGDGGELFF
j_gene: TRBJ2-7; v_gene: TRBV7-2; abundance: NA; d_gene: TRBD1; CDR3nt: TGTGCCAGCAACCTACAGGGGTCCGGCTACGAGCAGTACTTC; CDR3aa: CASNLQGSGYEQYF